This TCR beta chain derives from a study of breast tumors, draining lymph nodes, adjacent tissues (dated by TCRdb to 2015 to 2016). About the study as a whole: In breast cancer patients, the study compared the TCR beta repertoires of tumor, adjacent nontumor tissue and axillary lymph nodes. In human breast cancer, the study set out to assess how tumor, surrounding tissue and draining lymph node repertoires relate to one another and whether T cells might be exchanged between them. Overall study results and their limits: Tumor and nontumor tissue repertoires were found to be significantly more similar in luminal-like than in basal-like breast cancer. The study presented the conclusion that tumor T cells originate in lymph nodes as consistent with a hypothesis, not as something directly demonstrated. A scenario in which most tumor T cells derive from the lymph node and then expand within tumor tissue was judged to be consistent with the data. Tumor T-cell repertoires showed less diversity than lymph node repertoires and more diversity than nontumor tissue repertoires, and tumor T-cell repertoires showed preferential V and J gene usage.

At least ten counts were recorded for this clonotype. Its antigen specificity is not known. There are no base qualities to consult, and no much larger clone falls within one base. The run used an Illumina HiSeq 2000. TCR beta chain libraries were generated through multiplex PCR amplification. The amplified TCR beta chain products were analyzed by high-throughput sequencing. TCRdb took the public reads, trimmed them with fastp at Q25, ran MiXCR for clone calling and kept in-frame beta chains. Every distinct CDR3 protein forms one entry, paired with its most common genes and DNA. This sample lists 150,000 to 200,000 distinct CDR3 sequences; approximately 30% were detected once. Clones ranked in the top ten supply around 4% of the sample. Lymph node samples came from the axillary draining lymph nodes of breast cancer patients. The V end loses 5 bases and the J end loses 0 bases, and a stretch of 2 bases separates them. CDR3 length: 13 amino acids, cysteine to phenylalanine. Of the read, only the CDR3 DNA is kept; its 39 bases are in frame from base 1. The germline V gene yields SNHLY for CDR1 and FYNNEI for CDR2.

The rearrangement combines TRBV2 with TRBJ1-6; the D gene assignment is ambiguous. Sequences were obtained from axillary lymph node tissue. The receptor's source is a female donor with breast cancer. Some clones in this sample may be carry-over from other donors' samples. The CDR3 protein sequence reads: CASSNSYNSPLHF. The nucleotide sequence is TGTGCCAGCAGTAACTCCTATAATTCACCCCTCCACTTT.